This T cell receptor (beta chain) stems from a study of blood T cells in healthy people across ages (dated by TCRdb to 2014 to 2015). A note on the overall study: In model experiments, template switching captured roughly one uniquely barcoded TCR beta cDNA molecule for every two T cells. Donors were grouped into four age groups: young (average roughly 16 years), middle-aged (about 38), aged (around 60) and long-lived (roughly 80). The study measured age-related changes in TCR beta repertoire diversity using deep sequencing normalized with unique cDNA molecular identifiers. Two additional independent replicas of 1 million unique cDNA reads from the same blood draw were analyzed for two donors (one aged 18 to 30 and one aged 80 or older). To avoid experimental bias, donors of different ages were distributed randomly across sequencing lanes.

Summary of the overall study and its limitations: Donor CMV infection status was unknown, potentially confounding age-related changes in expanded clonotypes. The long-lived group showed more naive CD4+ T cells, fewer expanded clones and increased TCR diversity than the aged group, suggesting age selection. Estimates of total diversity based on one million sequenced T cells were considered lower bounds and underestimates. A strong correlation was found between observed TCR beta diversity and the percentage of naive T cells measured by flow cytometry. As age increased, observed TCR beta diversity per million T cells dropped in a roughly linear way, and a significant reduction was already evident by age around 41. Because profiling used bulk unsorted PBMCs, naive and antigen-experienced compartments could not be compared conclusively.

Libraries came from 5' RACE. The instrument was an Illumina HiSeq 2500. The second PCR ran for roughly 6 to 11 cycles and used a J-beta primer mix along with a sample-barcoded 5' primer. A unique molecular identifier was introduced onto each TCR beta cDNA molecule by a template-switch 5' adaptor carrying 12 random nucleotides. Each sample yielded at least 2.5 million CDR3-containing paired-end reads. All of the RNA was converted into first-strand cDNA using the Mint cDNA synthesis kit, with a TRBC-specific oligonucleotide serving as the primer. Following uracil-DNA glycosylase treatment, all cDNA underwent a first 18-cycle PCR with the universal primers M1SS and BC2_uni_R. The authors' pipeline ran thus. For normalization, 1 million high-quality reads, each with a distinct molecular identifier, were randomly selected from each sample. Reads sharing molecular identifiers were discarded rather than binned into consensus sequences. CDR3 identification, clonotype clustering and error correction used MiTCR with a Q25 quality threshold and the strictest error-elimination algorithm. A nonparametric unseen species model with Euler transformation was used to estimate lower-bound total TCR beta diversity. The public sequencing data were trimmed at Q25 with fastp and processed into clonotypes with MiXCR by TCRdb, which kept only in-frame beta chains. Entries are consolidated by CDR3 protein sequence, retaining the most common genes and DNA. For this entry, the V and J calls and clone size follow TCRdb and not the study's own pipeline. This sample lists about a million distinct CDR3 sequences; roughly 43% were detected once. The ten largest account for 13% of the sample.

From the germline V gene, CDR1 is MNHEY and CDR2 is SVGAGI. V is trimmed back by 6 bases and J by 3 bases, and the junction contains 11 bases that no gene match accounts for. The CDR3 runs 15 amino acids, cysteine and phenylalanine included. Only the CDR3 DNA is retained, 45 bases long and in frame from the first base. Donors were 39 systemically healthy Caucasian individuals from Russia aged about 6 to 100 years. About 10 milliliters of peripheral blood were collected from each donor into EDTA-treated Vacutainer tubes. Ficoll-Paque density-gradient centrifugation was used to isolate PBMCs, with at least 7 million obtained per sample. Trizol reagent was used to extract total RNA from PBMCs, with at least 5.5 micrograms per sample. For every donor, an aliquot of PBMCs went through flow cytometry to measure the percentages of naive CD45RAhigh/CD27high T cells. With regard to this clonotype: Its antigen is currently not known. No base quality information exists; no much larger clone differs at one position.

Material: blood. The chain is encoded by TRBV6-5 joined to TRBJ2-7; the central 7 bases match TRBD1. This clonotype originated in a man aged 30-40 years in good health. The DNA sequence is given as TGTGCCAGCAGCCGGTGGGACAGAAGCCGCTACGAGCAGTACTTC. It translates to CASSRWDRSRYEQYF.